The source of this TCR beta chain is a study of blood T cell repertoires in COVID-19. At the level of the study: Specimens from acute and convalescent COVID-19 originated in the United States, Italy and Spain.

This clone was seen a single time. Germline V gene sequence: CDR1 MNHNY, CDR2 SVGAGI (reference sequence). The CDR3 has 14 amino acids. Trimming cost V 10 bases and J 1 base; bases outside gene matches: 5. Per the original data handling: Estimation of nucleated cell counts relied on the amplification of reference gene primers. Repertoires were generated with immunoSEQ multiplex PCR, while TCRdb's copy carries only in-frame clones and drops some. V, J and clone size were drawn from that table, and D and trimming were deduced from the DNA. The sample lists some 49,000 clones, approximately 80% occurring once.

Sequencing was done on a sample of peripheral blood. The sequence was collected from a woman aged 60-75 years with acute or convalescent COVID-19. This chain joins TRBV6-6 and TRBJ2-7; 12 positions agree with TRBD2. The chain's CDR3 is CAIRTSGASYEQYF. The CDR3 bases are TGTGCCATACGGACTAGCGGGGCATCCTACGAGCAGTACTTC.